These 19 T cell receptor beta chains were sequenced from one sample in a study of cytomegalovirus exposure and HLA in healthy donors. PCR primers comprised 60 Vbeta and 13 Jbeta primers. Here immunoSEQ multiplex PCR was the method, and the copy in TCRdb shows in-frame clones only, minus some. Of roughly 120,000 clones in the sample, roughly 78% are singletons; the top ten hold over 2.5%. The sample was PBMCs. Receptors were obtained from a male donor in good health and CMV-seronegative.

The chain links TRBV5-4 to TRBJ2-1; D gene uncertain. V lost 0 bases and J lost 0, with 7 bases in between. CDR3 length: 15 amino acids. Germline V gene sequence: CDR1 SGHNT, CDR2 YYREEE (reference sequence). CDR3 residues: CASSLEQFSYNEQFF. CDR3 nucleotides: TGTGCCAGCAGCTTGGAACAGTTCTCCTACAATGAGCAGTTCTTC.

A note on this clone: In the same sample, other DNA sequences code for this CDR3. The chain combines TRBV6-1 with TRBJ2-2, with D perhaps TRBD2 (6 bases). Between the trimmed V and J ends, which lost 6 bases and 6 bases, there was a span of 17 bases. This CDR3 spans 15 amino acids. Germline CDR1 reads MNHNS; CDR2 reads SASEGT. In DNA, the CDR3 is TGTGCCAGCAGCGCAAGGAGGGGCGGGGCCGGGGAGCTGTTTTTT. Protein product: CASSARRGGAGELFF.

J is TRBJ1-4 and V is TRBV19, with 10 bases fitting TRBD1. In germline, CDR1 is LNHDA, CDR2 SQIVND (reference sequence). With V trimmed by 6 bases and J by 0 bases, 7 bases remained unmatched. The CDR3 is made up of 17 amino acids. CDR3 residues: CASSRTGQGATNEKLFF. Here the CDR3 DNA reads TGTGCCAGTAGCCGAACCGGACAGGGGGCAACTAATGAAAAACTGTTTTTT.

The chain uses TRBV9 and TRBJ1-2; TRBD1 matches 12 bases. CDR1 and CDR2 (germline): SGDLS, YYNGEE. The V gene end was trimmed by 3 bases and the J gene end by 8 bases; junction bases not matched to a gene: 17. CDR3 length: 18 amino acids. The CDR3 protein is CASSESPGQGAPRGGYTF. The CDR3 DNA follows: TGTGCCAGCAGCGAATCGCCGGGACAGGGGGCCCCCCGGGGCGGCTACACCTTC.

V gene TRBV7-9 combines with J gene TRBJ2-1; 11 bases map to TRBD2. Germline V gene sequence: CDR1 SEHNR, CDR2 FQNEAQ (reference sequence). This CDR3 is built from 15 residues. V lost 3 bases to trimming and J lost 7 bases; unmatched junction nucleotides: 5. CDR3 DNA sequence: TGTGCCAGCAGCTTTAGCGGGGGGGTAGGGAATGAGCAGTTCTTC. It specifies CASSFSGGVGNEQFF.

This clone was seen only once. The chain employs TRBV5-1 and TRBJ2-6; D possibly corresponds to TRBD2 (6 bases). This CDR3 region has 16 residues. CDR1 SGHRS and CDR2 YFSETQ come from the germline V gene. Trimming cost V 4 bases and J 3 bases, with 14 bases left between them. CDR3 in amino acids: CASSGPGVFGANVLTF. For the CDR3, the DNA is TGCGCCAGCAGCGGGCCGGGGGTGTTTGGGGCCAACGTCCTGACTTTC.

J is TRBJ1-5 and V is TRBV19; 9 nucleotides line up with TRBD1. Germline V gene lookup returns CDR1 LNHDA and CDR2 SQIVND (reference sequence). The CDR3 consists of 19 residues. The ends lost 6 bases at V and 1 base at J; junction bases unmatched: 16. CDR3 sequence reads: CASRSPGQGIGGSNQPQHF. As DNA, the CDR3 is TGTGCCAGTAGGTCTCCGGGACAGGGTATCGGCGGCAGCAATCAGCCCCAGCATTTT.

V usage is TRBV30 and J usage is TRBJ1-5, with D hard to call. The V and J ends lost 1 base and 4 bases respectively, with 20 bases between them. The CDR3 sequence is 17 residues long. Germline values: CDR1 GTSNPN, CDR2 SVGIG (reference sequence). The CDR3 loop reads CAWSGGFPGQKNQPQHF. The CDR3 DNA sequence: TGTGCCTGGAGTGGAGGATTTCCGGGTCAGAAGAATCAGCCCCAGCATTTT.

The table lists this clone with a count of one. This chain joins TRBV15 and TRBJ2-3; D perhaps matches TRBD2 (5 bases). The V gene lost 8 bases and the J gene lost 4 bases, with 16 bases spanning the gap. The length of the CDR3 is 14 residues. Germline CDR1 is LNHNV and CDR2 is YYDKDF (reference sequence). CDR3 DNA: TGTGCCACCGCTGCCGGGCGGGCGGCAGATACGCAGTATTTT. Residues: CATAAGRAADTQYF.

This clone has just a few counts. This chain links TRBV2 with TRBJ2-7; TRBD2 agrees at 8 bases. The CDR3 spans 13 residues. V lost 4 bases and J lost 5; bases outside the gene matches: 4. CDR1 SNHLY and CDR2 FYNNEI come from the germline V gene. Here the CDR3 DNA reads TGTGCCAGCAGTGTAGAGCGGGAGAACGAGCAGTACTTC. Translation: CASSVERENEQYF.

This clone appeared once. This chain links TRBV20-1 with TRBJ2-7, with no clear D. This CDR3 spans 11 amino acids. The germline CDR1 and CDR2 sequences are DFQATT and SNEGSKA (reference sequence). Trimming removed 3 bases from V and 3 bases from J, with 6 bases in between. In DNA form, the CDR3 reads TGCAGTGCTAGTCCACTCTACGAGCAGTACTTC. Its translation: CSASPLYEQYF.

V gene TRBV4-2 combines with J gene TRBJ2-3; 9 bases map to TRBD1. Germline lookup yields CDR1 LGHNA and CDR2 YNFKEQ. CDR3 length: 16 residues. J lost 6 bases, V lost 1 base, and 8 bases had no gene match. CDR3: CASSQVLTGGKDTQYF. The CDR3 DNA reads TGTGCCAGCAGCCAAGTTTTGACAGGGGGAAAGGATACGCAGTATTTT.

Written as DNA, the CDR3 is TGTGCCAGCAGGAGAACCGACAGGGGAAGGAACTATGGCTACACCTTC. Protein: CASRRTDRGRNYGYTF. The V gene is TRBV6-4, the J gene TRBJ1-2, with 8 bases identical to TRBD1. The trim removed 6 bases at V and 2 bases at J, leaving 11 bases unmatched. Germline V gene sequence: CDR1 MRHNA, CDR2 SNTAGT. The CDR3 runs to 16 residues.

The rearrangement links TRBV23-1 to TRBJ1-1; a weak D match, TRBD1 (6 bases). TRBV23-1 is noted as an ORF with a role that remains uncertain. CDR3 length equals 13 residues. With 4 bases removed from V and 4 bases from J, the gap between germline ends came to 10 bases. The CDR3 reads CASSRTVRTEAFF. The CDR3 nucleotides are TGCGCCAGCAGTCGGACAGTCCGCACTGAAGCTTTCTTT.

This clone was detected only once. CDR3 nucleotide sequence: TGTGCCAGCAGTCCGAGGGCAAAATTCTACGAGCAGTACTTC. Residues: CASSPRAKFYEQYF. This chain uses TRBV27 with TRBJ2-7, with a weak D call TRBD2 (5 bases). Germline CDR1 MNHEY, CDR2 SMNVEV (reference sequence). Trimming removed 5 bases at V and 3 bases at J, with 14 bases between. The CDR3 spans 14 residues.

This clone was found a few times. This chain connects TRBV5-1 to TRBJ1-5; D remains ambiguous. The V end was cut by 2 bases, the J end by 2 bases, with 17 bases between. This CDR3 is 17 amino acids long. CDR1 and CDR2 from the germline V gene are SGHRS and YFSETQ. The CDR3 here is CASSFLPAGDGNQPQHF. In nucleotides, the CDR3 is TGCGCCAGCAGCTTTCTTCCCGCGGGTGACGGCAATCAGCCCCAGCATTTT.

The J gene is TRBJ2-4, the V gene TRBV5-6, with D possibly being TRBD2 (6 bases). Germline V gene lookup returns CDR1 SGHDT and CDR2 YYEEEE. The CDR3 runs to 15 residues. The ends were cut back, 2 bases at V and 2 bases at J, with 11 bases in the middle. The CDR3 spells CASSLGGKTKNIQYF. In DNA form, the CDR3 reads TGTGCCAGCAGCTTAGGCGGGAAAACCAAAAACATTCAGTACTTC.

This clone was seen only once. The V and J genes are TRBV5-4 and TRBJ2-7; 9 bases are a match to TRBD1. Germline V gives CDR1 SGHNT, CDR2 YYREEE (reference sequence). The CDR3 extends over 14 amino acids. The V gene end was trimmed by 5 bases and the J gene end by 3 bases; junction bases not matched to a gene: 6. The CDR3 DNA sequence: TGTGCCAGCAGTAGGACAGGGGTGATCTACGAGCAGTACTTC. It encodes CASSRTGVIYEQYF.

The rearrangement joins TRBV5-1 to TRBJ2-7; 10 bases fit TRBD2. Germline trimming cut 2 bases from V and 5 bases from J; bases unmatched to any gene: 1. Looked up from germline, CDR1 is SGHRS and CDR2 is YFSETQ. The CDR3 contains 13 residues. The CDR3 region has the DNA TGCGCCAGCAGCTTCGGACTAGCGGACGAGCAGTACTTC. It is translated as CASSFGLADEQYF.